Below, 6 T cell receptor beta chains from the same sample are listed, as sequenced in a study of T cell responses to AZD1222 COVID-19 vaccine. Clones were read by immunoSEQ multiplex PCR, and TCRdb kept only the in-frame ones, dropping some. Of 100,000 to 150,000 clones in the sample, approximately 88% are singletons; the top ten hold around 5.8%. This specimen consisted of peripheral blood, obtained on day 0 of AZD1222 vaccination. The source is an adult in good health.

This chain links TRBV6-5 with TRBJ2-5; 10 bases line up with TRBD2. The CDR3 loop spans 15 amino acids. CDR1 and CDR2 from the germline V gene are MNHEY and SVGAGI. After removal of 4 bases from V and 5 bases from J, the junction contained 7 bases not matched to a gene. CDR3 region: CASSLERGGRETQYF. The CDR3 region has the DNA TGTGCCAGCAGTTTGGAGCGGGGGGGCCGGGAGACCCAGTACTTC.

This clone was observed once. Distinct nucleotide sequences in the sample also encode this CDR3. The chain is built from TRBV6-5 and TRBJ1-1, with D unresolved. Germline values: CDR1 MNHEY, CDR2 SVGAGI. V lost 0 bases and J lost 0, with 8 bases in between. The CDR3 has 15 amino acids. CDR3 sequence: CASSYSTALNTEAFF. DNA of the CDR3: TGTGCCAGCAGTTACTCGACGGCCCTGAACACTGAAGCTTTCTTT.

V usage is TRBV7-2 and J usage is TRBJ2-1; D remains ambiguous. This CDR3 has 13 amino acids. CDR1 is SGHTA and CDR2 is FQGNSA in the germline V gene. With 4 bases removed from V and 0 bases from J, the gap between germline ends came to 4 bases. CDR3 DNA sequence: TGTGCCAGCAGCTCGGACTCCTACAATGAGCAGTTCTTC. Its protein product is CASSSDSYNEQFF.

The chain has TRBV6-1 and TRBJ1-6; tentative D call: TRBD1 (6 bases). Trimming took 3 bases from V and 9 from J, leaving 12 bases between them. Germline CDR1 and CDR2: MNHNS and SASEGT. This CDR3 comprises 14 residues. The DNA for the CDR3 is TGTGCCAGCAGTGATTGGGGGGCGGGTTCACCCCTCCACTTT. Translating gives CASSDWGAGSPLHF.

This clone was found once. V is TRBV2 and J is TRBJ1-2, with 8 nucleotides matching TRBD1. With 6 bases clipped from V and 5 bases from J, the junction kept 5 bases outside the gene matches. This CDR3 has 13 amino acids. Germline CDR1 is SNHLY and CDR2 is FYNNEI. The DNA for the CDR3 is TGTGCCAGCAGAACGACAGGGGTGTATGGCTACACCTTC. Its protein is CASRTTGVYGYTF.

CDR3 coding DNA: TGTGCCAGCAGCTTAGTATTGGGGGCAGACTATGGCTACACCTTC. It yields the protein CASSLVLGADYGYTF. The chain uses TRBV7-2 and TRBJ1-2; a weak D match, TRBD1 (6 bases). V was shortened by 1 base and J by 3 bases, with 12 bases between the two germline ends. Germline CDR1 is SGHTA and CDR2 is FQGNSA. This CDR3 is 15 amino acids long.